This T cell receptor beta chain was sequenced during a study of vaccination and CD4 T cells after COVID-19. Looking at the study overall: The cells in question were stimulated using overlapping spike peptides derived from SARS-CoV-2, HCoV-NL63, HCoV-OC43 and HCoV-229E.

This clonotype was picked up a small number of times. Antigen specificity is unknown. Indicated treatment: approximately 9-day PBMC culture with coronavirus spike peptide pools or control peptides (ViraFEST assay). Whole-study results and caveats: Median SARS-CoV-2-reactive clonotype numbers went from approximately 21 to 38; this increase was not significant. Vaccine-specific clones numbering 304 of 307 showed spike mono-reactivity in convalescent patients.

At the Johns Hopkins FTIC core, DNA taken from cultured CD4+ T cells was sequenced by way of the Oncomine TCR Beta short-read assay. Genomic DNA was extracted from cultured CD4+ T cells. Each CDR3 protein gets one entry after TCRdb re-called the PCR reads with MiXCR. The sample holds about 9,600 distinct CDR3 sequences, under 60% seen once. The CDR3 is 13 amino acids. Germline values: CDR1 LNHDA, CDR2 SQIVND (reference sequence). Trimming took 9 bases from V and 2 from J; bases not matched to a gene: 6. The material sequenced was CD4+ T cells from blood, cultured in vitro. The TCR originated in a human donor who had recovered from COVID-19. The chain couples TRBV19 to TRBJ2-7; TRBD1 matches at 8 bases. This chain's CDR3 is CASSWDRTYEQYF. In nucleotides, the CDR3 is TGTGCCAGCTCTTGGGACAGGACCTACGAGCAGTACTTC.